This is a list of T cell receptor beta chains from one sample in a study of long-term antiretroviral therapy in people with HIV. Produced via immunoSEQ multiplex PCR; TCRdb's table is partial and in-frame only. Here the sample spans 25,000 to 35,000 clones, 95% being singletons. Sequencing used unsorted PBMCs, obtained 5.3 years after starting antiretroviral therapy. These receptor sequences come from a man in his thirties or forties with HIV. The CDR3 runs from the conserved cysteine through the conserved F or W. D genes are given only for firm matches. Expanded clones get a size class; other rows say once, few or many, or leave the size out.

j_call,cdr3_length,d_call,clone_size,v_call,cdr3_nt,cdr3_aa
TRBJ1-1,14,-,-,TRBV28,TGTGCCAGCAGTTTGGGGCAACTGAACACTGAAGCTTTCTTT,CASSLGQLNTEAFF
TRBJ2-1,18,TRBD2,-,TRBV11-2,TGTGCCAGCAGCTTTCCCGGACTAGCTGGGAGTGGGTTCAATGAGCAGTTCTTC,CASSFPGLAGSGFNEQFF
TRBJ1-2,14,TRBD1,-,TRBV2,TGTGCCAGCAGCCTTGGACAGGGGGTCTATGGCTACACCTTC,CASSLGQGVYGYTF
TRBJ1-2,12,-,-,TRBV29-1,TGCAGCGTTGAGGGGACGGCCTATGGCTACACCTTC,CSVEGTAYGYTF
TRBJ2-7,15,-,-,TRBV4-3,TGCGCCAGCAGCCAAGTATGGGGTTCTCCCTACGAGCAGTACTTC,CASSQVWGSPYEQYF
TRBJ2-1,15,-,-,TRBV7-3,TGTGCCAGCAGCTTGGAACCTACCCCTTTTGATGAGCAGTTCTTC,CASSLEPTPFDEQFF
TRBJ2-7,15,TRBD2,-,TRBV23-1,TGCGCCAGCAGTCGCCTGACTAGCGGGAGGGGCGAGCAGTACTTC,CASSRLTSGRGEQYF
TRBJ1-3,15,-,-,TRBV19,TGTGCCAGTAGTGATGGGGTTAACTCTGGAAACACCATATATTTT,CASSDGVNSGNTIYF
TRBJ2-2,14,-,-,TRBV7-3,TGTGCCAGCAGTACGGCCGTTAACACCGGGGAGCTGTTTTTT,CASSTAVNTGELFF
TRBJ1-2,14,-,-,TRBV19,TGTGCCAGTAGGATACCCGCAGGGACCTATGGCTACACCTTC,CASRIPAGTYGYTF
TRBJ2-7,13,TRBD2,-,TRBV30,TGTGCCTGGGGTCCCGGGACTACCTACGAGCAGTACTTC,CAWGPGTTYEQYF
TRBJ2-1,11,-,-,TRBV9,TGTGCCAGTAGTACCTACAATGAGCAGTTCTTC,CASSTYNEQFF
TRBJ2-1,14,TRBD2,-,TRBV29-1,TGCAGCGTTGACATTGGACTAGTGATCAATGAGCAGTTCTTC,CSVDIGLVINEQFF
TRBJ2-2,16,-,-,TRBV13,TGTGCCAGCAGCGCCCCGGACGGACCGAACACCGGGGAGCTGTTTTTT,CASSAPDGPNTGELFF
TRBJ1-5,13,-,-,TRBV6-5,TGTGCCAGCAGTTACATGTTTTTGCAGCCCCAGCATTTT,CASSYMFLQPQHF
TRBJ2-1,14,-,-,TRBV5-1,TGCGCCAGCAGCTTGGTAGGGCTGGGCAATGAGCAGTTCTTC,CASSLVGLGNEQFF
TRBJ2-3,14,-,-,TRBV9,TGTGCCAGCAGCGTAGGTGGGGTCACAGATACGCAGTATTTT,CASSVGGVTDTQYF
TRBJ1-1,15,TRBD1,-,TRBV2,TGTGCCAGCAGAGAGAGGACAGGGGGCCGCACTGAAGCTTTCTTT,CASRERTGGRTEAFF
TRBJ1-5,15,-,-,TRBV30,TGTGCCTGGAGTGCGGGTGAATGGAGGGCTCAGCCCCAGCATTTT,CAWSAGEWRAQPQHF
TRBJ1-2,13,-,-,TRBV5-5,TGTGCCAGCAGCCCGATGTGGCAATATGGCTACACCTTC,CASSPMWQYGYTF
TRBJ1-1,12,-,-,TRBV5-5,TGTGCCAGCCTGGGGACATCCTCTGAAGCTTTCTTT,CASLGTSSEAFF
TRBJ2-2,15,-,-,TRBV7-9,TGTGCCAGCAGCTTAGGAGCAGCCACCACCGGGGAGCTGTTTTTT,CASSLGAATTGELFF
TRBJ2-7,13,TRBD1,-,TRBV27,TGTGCCAGCAGTGGACAGGGGGCCTACGAGCAGTACTTC,CASSGQGAYEQYF
TRBJ2-2,13,-,once,TRBV5-4,TGTGCCAGCAACCGGGAGAACACCGGGGAGCTGTTTTTT,CASNRENTGELFF
TRBJ2-2,17,-,-,TRBV9,TGTGCCAGCAGCGTAGCGTTTGACCCAACGGGCACCGGGGAGCTGTTTTTT,CASSVAFDPTGTGELFF
TRBJ1-3,17,-,-,TRBV4-2,TGTGCCAGCCGCACCTGGGGGGGAGGAATCTCTGGAAACACCATATATTTT,CASRTWGGGISGNTIYF
TRBJ2-1,15,-,once,TRBV11-2,TGTGCCAGCAGCCCCGGACGCCCTCCCTACAATGAGCAGTTCTTC,CASSPGRPPYNEQFF
TRBJ1-1,12,-,-,TRBV12-5,TGTGCTAGTAGCTTGGATGGCACTGAAGCTTTCTTT,CASSLDGTEAFF
TRBJ2-3,14,-,-,TRBV5-1,TGCGCCAGCAGCTTGGGGACAGGCACAGATACGCAGTATTTT,CASSLGTGTDTQYF
TRBJ2-6,14,-,-,TRBV6-1,TGTGCCAGCAGTATCCACCCAAAAGCCAACGTCCTGACTTTC,CASSIHPKANVLTF
TRBJ2-1,13,-,-,TRBV19,TGTGCCAGTAGTTTTGGGGGACAATATGAGCAGTTCTTC,CASSFGGQYEQFF
TRBJ2-5,13,-,-,TRBV5-4,TGTGCCAGCAGCTTTGGCTTCTCAGAGACCCAGTACTTC,CASSFGFSETQYF
TRBJ1-3,15,-,-,TRBV6-1,TGTGCCAGCAGTGAACTGGACGGCTCTGGAAACACCATATATTTT,CASSELDGSGNTIYF
TRBJ1-1,15,TRBD1,-,TRBV7-3,TGTGCCAGCAGCTTCACAGGGGGAGGGAACACTGAAGCTTTCTTT,CASSFTGGGNTEAFF
TRBJ2-3,15,TRBD2,-,TRBV19,TGTGCCAGTAGTATAGCGGGCGGGGGGTCCGATACGCAGTATTTT,CASSIAGGGSDTQYF
TRBJ2-1,16,TRBD2,-,TRBV5-1,TGCGCCAGCAGCGCGCAAGGAATTACTACCGGGGGGGAGCAGTTCTTC,CASSAQGITTGGEQFF
TRBJ1-1,16,-,-,TRBV7-2,TGTGCCAGCATCGCCCGGGCCGGGTTGAGTTTCGCTGAAGCTTTCTTT,CASIARAGLSFAEAFF
TRBJ2-1,16,TRBD2,-,TRBV4-2,TGTGCCAGCAGCCAAGGGCTAGCGGGAGGGCCGATTGAGCAGTTCTTC,CASSQGLAGGPIEQFF
TRBJ2-7,14,-,once,TRBV19,TGTGCCAGTAGTATTGGGGGTGCTAGGTACGAGCAGTACTTC,CASSIGGARYEQYF
TRBJ1-2,13,-,-,TRBV30,TGTGCCTGGAGTGCTCTCAGGGGTCATGGCTACACCTTC,CAWSALRGHGYTF
TRBJ2-5,13,-,-,TRBV5-6,TGTGCCAGCAGGACAGCGTCCCAAGAGACCCAGTACTTC,CASRTASQETQYF
TRBJ2-1,17,-,-,TRBV11-1,TGTGCCAGCAGCTCAAGTACAGGGTTCGGGCCCTACAATGAGCAGTTCTTC,CASSSSTGFGPYNEQFF
TRBJ1-2,13,-,once,TRBV9,TGTGCCAGCAGCCCTGACACTAACTATGGCTACACCTTC,CASSPDTNYGYTF
TRBJ1-6,11,-,once,TRBV2,TGTGCCAGCAGCTTAAAATCACCCCTCCACTTT,CASSLKSPLHF
TRBJ2-4,20,TRBD2,-,TRBV4-1,TGCGCCAGCAGCCGATATGCCGCCCTAGCGCTCCAGCGGGAGTTGAACATTCAGTACTTC,CASSRYAALALQRELNIQYF
TRBJ1-1,14,-,-,TRBV5-4,TGTACCAGCAGCCCTACAGGATCGAACACTGAAGCTTTCTTT,CTSSPTGSNTEAFF
TRBJ2-1,15,-,-,TRBV18,TGTGCCAGCTCACCTTTAGAGGGCTCCTACAATGAGCAGTTCTTC,CASSPLEGSYNEQFF
TRBJ2-7,13,-,once,TRBV7-2,TGTGCCAGCAGCTTATCCGGGGACTACGAGCAGTACTTC,CASSLSGDYEQYF
TRBJ1-1,14,-,-,TRBV6-6,TGTGCCAGCCTCCCCAGCGGAGGGGGCACTGAAGCTTTCTTT,CASLPSGGGTEAFF
TRBJ2-7,15,TRBD2,-,TRBV5-1,TGCGCCAGCAGCCCCGAACCTAGCGGCGCCTACGAGCAGTACTTC,CASSPEPSGAYEQYF
TRBJ1-1,14,TRBD1,-,TRBV10-3,TGTGCCATCAGTGACAATGACAGGGGTCCTGAAGCTTTCTTT,CAISDNDRGPEAFF
TRBJ2-2,15,TRBD2,-,TRBV10-3,TGTGCCATCAGTGGACTAGCGGGAGACACCGGGGAGCTGTTTTTT,CAISGLAGDTGELFF
TRBJ2-7,12,-,-,TRBV7-6,TGTGCCAGCACCCCTGGGGGCTACGAGCAGTACTTC,CASTPGGYEQYF
TRBJ2-5,16,-,once,TRBV21-1,TGTGCCAGCAGCAAATACCACCCCAGTTTACAAGAGACCCAGTACTTC,CASSKYHPSLQETQYF
TRBJ1-1,15,-,once,TRBV5-1,TGCGCCAGCAGCTTGGCCATGGAGTATTCGGGTGAAGCTTTCTTT,CASSLAMEYSGEAFF
TRBJ2-5,13,-,-,TRBV7-3,TGTGCCAGCAGCTTAAACCAGGACGGAGGCCAGTACTTC,CASSLNQDGGQYF
TRBJ1-1,13,-,-,TRBV7-8,TGTGCCAGCAGCTTGTCACAGGGAAGAAGCGCTTTCTTT,CASSLSQGRSAFF
TRBJ2-3,14,-,-,TRBV5-1,TGCGCCAGCAGCTTATCTAAGAGGACAGATACGCAGTATTTT,CASSLSKRTDTQYF
TRBJ2-5,17,TRBD1,-,TRBV18,TGTGCCAGCTCACCACCTTTTTTGACAGGGGATTGGGAGACCCAGTACTTC,CASSPPFLTGDWETQYF
TRBJ2-2,16,TRBD1,-,TRBV7-6,TGTGCCAGCACATATCAAGGGGGCGGACTCACCGGGGAGCTGTTTTTT,CASTYQGGGLTGELFF